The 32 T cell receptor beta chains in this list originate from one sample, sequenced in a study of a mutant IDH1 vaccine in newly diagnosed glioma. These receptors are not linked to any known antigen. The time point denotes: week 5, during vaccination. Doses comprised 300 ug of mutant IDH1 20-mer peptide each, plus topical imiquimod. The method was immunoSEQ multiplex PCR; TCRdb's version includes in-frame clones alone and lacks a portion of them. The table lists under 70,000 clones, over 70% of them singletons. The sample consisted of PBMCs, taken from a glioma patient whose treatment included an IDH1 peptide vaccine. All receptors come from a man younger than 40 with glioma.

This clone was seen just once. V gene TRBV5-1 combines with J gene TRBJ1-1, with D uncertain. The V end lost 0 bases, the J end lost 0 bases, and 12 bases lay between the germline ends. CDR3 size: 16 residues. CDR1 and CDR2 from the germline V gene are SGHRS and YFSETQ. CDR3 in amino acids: CASSLVGVIMNTEAFF. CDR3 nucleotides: TGCGCCAGCAGCTTGGTCGGGGTTATAATGAACACTGAAGCTTTCTTT.

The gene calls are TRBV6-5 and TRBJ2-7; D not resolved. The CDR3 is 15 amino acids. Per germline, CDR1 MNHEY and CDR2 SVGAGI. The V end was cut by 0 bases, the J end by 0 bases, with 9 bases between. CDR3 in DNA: TGTGCCAGCAGTTACTCGGCTAAATCCTCCTACGAGCAGTACTTC. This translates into CASSYSAKSSYEQYF.

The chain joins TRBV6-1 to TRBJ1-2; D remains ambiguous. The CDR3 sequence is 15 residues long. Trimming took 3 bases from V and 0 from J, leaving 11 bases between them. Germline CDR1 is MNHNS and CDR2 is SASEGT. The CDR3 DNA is TGTGCCAGCAGTGACAGTTCTTGGGCTAACTATGGCTACACCTTC. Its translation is CASSDSSWANYGYTF.

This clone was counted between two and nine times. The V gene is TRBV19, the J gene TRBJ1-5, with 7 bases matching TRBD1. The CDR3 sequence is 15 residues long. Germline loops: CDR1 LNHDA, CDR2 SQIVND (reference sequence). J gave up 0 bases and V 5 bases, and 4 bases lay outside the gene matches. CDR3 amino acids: CASSLTGYSNQPQHF. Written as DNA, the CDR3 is TGTGCCAGTAGTCTGACAGGGTATAGCAATCAGCCCCAGCATTTT.

The CDR3 nucleotides are TGCGCCAGCAGCCAAGCGGGAGGGACGCGGGGGATAATCTATGGCTACACCTTC. Translating it yields CASSQAGGTRGIIYGYTF. V gene TRBV4-1 combines with J gene TRBJ1-2; the D gene is possibly TRBD1 (5 bases). V lost 1 base, J lost 4 bases, and 22 bases lay in between. The CDR3 totals 18 residues. Germline CDR1 reads MGHRA; CDR2 reads YSYEKL.

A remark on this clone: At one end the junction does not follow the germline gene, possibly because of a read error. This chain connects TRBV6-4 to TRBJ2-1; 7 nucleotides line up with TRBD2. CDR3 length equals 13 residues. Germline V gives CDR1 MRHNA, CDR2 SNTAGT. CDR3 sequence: CASSDSLTSVKIF. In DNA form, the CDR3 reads TGTGCCAGCAGTGACTCTCTTACTAGCGTGAAGATCTTC.

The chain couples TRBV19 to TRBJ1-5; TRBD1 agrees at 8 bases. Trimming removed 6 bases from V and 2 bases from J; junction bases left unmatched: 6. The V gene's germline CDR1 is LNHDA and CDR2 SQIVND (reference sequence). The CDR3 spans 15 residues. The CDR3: CASSPGQGGNQPQHF. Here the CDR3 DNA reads TGTGCCAGTAGCCCCGGACAGGGCGGCAATCAGCCCCAGCATTTT.

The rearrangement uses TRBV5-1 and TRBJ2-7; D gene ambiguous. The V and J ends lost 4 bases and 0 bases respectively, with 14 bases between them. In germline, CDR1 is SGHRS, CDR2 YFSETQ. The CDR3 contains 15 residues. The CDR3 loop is CASSLGPRSSYEQYF. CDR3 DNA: TGCGCCAGCAGCCTAGGGCCGAGGAGCTCCTACGAGCAGTACTTC.

CDR3 protein: CASSPGEEGTQYF. The CDR3 bases are TGTGCCAGCTCGCCCGGTGAGGAAGGGACCCAGTACTTC. The chain employs TRBV13 and TRBJ2-5; D remains ambiguous. V lost 8 bases and J 7 bases, leaving 17 bases between the germline ends. Germline V gene sequence: CDR1 PRHDT, CDR2 FYEKMQ (reference sequence). The CDR3 has 13 amino acids. Variable domain in full (rest from reference TRBV13 and TRBJ2-5): AAGVIQSPRHLIKEKRETATLKCYPIPRHDTVYWYQQGPGQDPQFLISFYEKMQSDKGSIPDRFSAQQFSDYHSELNMSSLELGDSALYFCASSPGEEGTQYFGPGTRLLVL.

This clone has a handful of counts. CDR3 in amino acids: CASSNRMGRGDTEAFF. DNA for the CDR3: TGTGCCAGCAGCAATCGAATGGGCCGAGGAGACACTGAAGCTTTCTTT. The genes are TRBV21-1 and TRBJ1-1. TRBV21-1 is tagged as a pseudogene. The CDR3 contains 16 residues.

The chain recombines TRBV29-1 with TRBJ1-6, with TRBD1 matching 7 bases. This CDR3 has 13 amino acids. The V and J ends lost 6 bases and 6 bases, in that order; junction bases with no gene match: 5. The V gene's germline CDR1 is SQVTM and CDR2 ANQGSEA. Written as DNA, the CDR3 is TGCAGCGTCCGGACAGGATTTAATTCACCCCTCCACTTT. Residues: CSVRTGFNSPLHF.

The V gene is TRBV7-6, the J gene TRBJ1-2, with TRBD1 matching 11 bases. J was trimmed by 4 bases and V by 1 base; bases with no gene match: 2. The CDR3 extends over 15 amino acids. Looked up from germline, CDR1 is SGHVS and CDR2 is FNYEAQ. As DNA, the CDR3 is TGTGCCAGCAGCTTAGGGGGGACAGGGGGCTATGGCTACACCTTC. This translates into CASSLGGTGGYGYTF.

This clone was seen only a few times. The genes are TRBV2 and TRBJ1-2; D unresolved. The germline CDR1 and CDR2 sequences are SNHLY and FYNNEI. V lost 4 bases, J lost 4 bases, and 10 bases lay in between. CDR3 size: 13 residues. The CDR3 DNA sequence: TGTGCCAGCAGTGTCCCCAACCCCTATGGCTACACCTTC. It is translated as CASSVPNPYGYTF.

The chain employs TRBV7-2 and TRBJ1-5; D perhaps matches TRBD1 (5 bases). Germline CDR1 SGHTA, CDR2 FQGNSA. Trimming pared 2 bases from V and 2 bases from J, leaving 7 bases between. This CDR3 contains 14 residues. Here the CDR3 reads CASSLQGGNQPQHF. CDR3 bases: TGTGCCAGCAGCTTACAGGGAGGCAATCAGCCCCAGCATTTT.

The CDR3 loop reads CACLENTGELFF. DNA for the CDR3: TGTGCCTGTTTAGAGAACACCGGGGAGCTGTTTTTT. J is TRBJ2-2 and V is TRBV30; no definite D call. V lost 6 bases, J lost 1 base, and 6 bases lay in between. Germline assignment: CDR1 GTSNPN and CDR2 SVGIG (reference sequence). The CDR3 runs to 12 residues. The full variable domain, with the rest looked up from reference TRBV30 and TRBJ2-2, is SQTIHQWPATLVQPVGSPLSLECTVEGTSNPNLYWYRQAAGRGLQLLFYSVGIGQISSEVPQNLSASRPQDRQFILSSKKLLLSDSGFYLCACLENTGELFFGEGSRLTVL.

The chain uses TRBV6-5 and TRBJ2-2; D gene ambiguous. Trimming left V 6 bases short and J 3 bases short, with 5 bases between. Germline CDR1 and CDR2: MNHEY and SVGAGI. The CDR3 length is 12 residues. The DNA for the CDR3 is TGTGCCAGCAGGATTTACACCGGGGAGCTGTTTTTT. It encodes CASRIYTGELFF.

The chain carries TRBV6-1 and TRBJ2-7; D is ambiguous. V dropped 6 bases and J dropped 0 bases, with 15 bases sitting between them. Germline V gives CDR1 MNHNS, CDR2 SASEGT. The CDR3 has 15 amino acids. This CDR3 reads CASRPGTAISYEQYF. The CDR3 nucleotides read TGTGCCAGCAGACCAGGAACAGCCATCTCCTACGAGCAGTACTTC.

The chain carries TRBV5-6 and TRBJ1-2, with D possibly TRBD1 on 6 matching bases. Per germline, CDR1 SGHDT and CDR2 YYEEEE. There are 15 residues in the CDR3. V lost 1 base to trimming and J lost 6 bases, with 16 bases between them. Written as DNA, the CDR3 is TGTGCCAGCAGCTTGCTCCCCGACAGGCCCCATGGCTACACCTTC. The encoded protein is CASSLLPDRPHGYTF.

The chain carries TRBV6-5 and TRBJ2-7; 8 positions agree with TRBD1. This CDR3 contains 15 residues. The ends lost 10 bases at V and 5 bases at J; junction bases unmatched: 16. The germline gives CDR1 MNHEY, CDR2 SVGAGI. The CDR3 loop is CATFSWGQGADEQYF. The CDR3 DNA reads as TGTGCCACCTTTAGTTGGGGCCAGGGGGCTGACGAGCAGTACTTC.

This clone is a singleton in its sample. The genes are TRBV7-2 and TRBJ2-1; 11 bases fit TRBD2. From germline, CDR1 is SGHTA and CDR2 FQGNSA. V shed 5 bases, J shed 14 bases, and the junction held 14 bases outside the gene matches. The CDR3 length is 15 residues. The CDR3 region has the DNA TGTGCCAGCAGCCTAAATAGCGGGGGGGCGTCGCTCGAGTTCTTC. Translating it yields CASSLNSGGASLEFF.

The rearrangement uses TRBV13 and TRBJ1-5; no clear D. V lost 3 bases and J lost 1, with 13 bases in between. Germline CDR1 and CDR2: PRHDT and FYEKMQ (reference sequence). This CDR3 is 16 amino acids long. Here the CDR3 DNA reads TGTGCCAGCAGCTTCAACCCCGGGATGAGCAATCAGCCCCAGCATTTT. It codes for CASSFNPGMSNQPQHF.

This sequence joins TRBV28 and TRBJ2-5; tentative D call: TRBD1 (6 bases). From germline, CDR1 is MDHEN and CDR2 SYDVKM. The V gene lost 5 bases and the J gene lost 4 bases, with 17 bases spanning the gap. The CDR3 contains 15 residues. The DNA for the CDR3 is TGTGCCAGCAGTCTACCGGTTGGCAGGGGAGAGACCCAGTACTTC. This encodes CASSLPVGRGETQYF.

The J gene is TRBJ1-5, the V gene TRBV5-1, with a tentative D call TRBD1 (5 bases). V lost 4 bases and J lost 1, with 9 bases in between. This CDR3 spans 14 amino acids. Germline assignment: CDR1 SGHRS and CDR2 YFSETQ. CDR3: CASSTGHSNQPQHF. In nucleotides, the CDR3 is TGCGCCAGCAGCACTGGACACAGCAATCAGCCCCAGCATTTT.

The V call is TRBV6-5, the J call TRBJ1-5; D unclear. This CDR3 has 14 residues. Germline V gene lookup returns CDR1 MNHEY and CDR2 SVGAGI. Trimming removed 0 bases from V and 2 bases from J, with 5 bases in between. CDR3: CASSYSRGNQPQHF. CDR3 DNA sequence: TGTGCCAGCAGTTACTCAAGGGGCAATCAGCCCCAGCATTTT.

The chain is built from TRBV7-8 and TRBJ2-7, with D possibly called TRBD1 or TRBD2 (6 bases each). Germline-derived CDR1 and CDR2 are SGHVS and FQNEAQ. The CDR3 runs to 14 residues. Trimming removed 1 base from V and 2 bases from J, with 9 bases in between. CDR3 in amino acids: CASSLEGGTYEQYF. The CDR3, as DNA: TGTGCCAGCAGCTTAGAGGGGGGAACCTACGAGCAGTACTTC.

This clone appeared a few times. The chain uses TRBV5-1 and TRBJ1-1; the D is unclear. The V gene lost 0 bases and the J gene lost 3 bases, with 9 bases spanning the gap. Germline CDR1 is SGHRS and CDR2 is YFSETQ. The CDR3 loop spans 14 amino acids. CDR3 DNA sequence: TGCGCCAGCAGCTTGGGGCAGGTTGACACTGAAGCTTTCTTT. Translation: CASSLGQVDTEAFF.

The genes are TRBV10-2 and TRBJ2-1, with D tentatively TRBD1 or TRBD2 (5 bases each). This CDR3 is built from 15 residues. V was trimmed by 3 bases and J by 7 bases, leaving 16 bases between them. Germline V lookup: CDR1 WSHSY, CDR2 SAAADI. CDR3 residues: CASSDKGPRKNEQFF. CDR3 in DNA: TGCGCCAGCAGTGATAAGGGACCAAGGAAGAATGAGCAGTTCTTC.

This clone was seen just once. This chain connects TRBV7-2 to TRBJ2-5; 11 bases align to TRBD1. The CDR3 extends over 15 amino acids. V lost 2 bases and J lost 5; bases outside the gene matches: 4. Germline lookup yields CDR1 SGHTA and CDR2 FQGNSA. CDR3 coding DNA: TGTGCCAGCAGCTTAAGGACAGGGGGCTCGGAGACCCAGTACTTC. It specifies CASSLRTGGSETQYF.

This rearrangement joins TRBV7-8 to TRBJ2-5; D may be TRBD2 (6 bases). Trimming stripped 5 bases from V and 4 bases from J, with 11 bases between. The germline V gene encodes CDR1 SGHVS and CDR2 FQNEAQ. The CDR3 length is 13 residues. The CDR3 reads CASSPAGGETQYF. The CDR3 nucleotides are TGTGCCAGCAGCCCCGCCGGGGGAGAGACCCAGTACTTC.

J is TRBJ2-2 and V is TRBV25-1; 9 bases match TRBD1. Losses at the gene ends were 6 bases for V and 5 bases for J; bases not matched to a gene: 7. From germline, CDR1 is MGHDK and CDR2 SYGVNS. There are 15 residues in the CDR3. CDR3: CASSSGQGGTGELFF. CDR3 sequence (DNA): TGTGCCAGCAGCTCGGGACAGGGAGGAACCGGGGAGCTGTTTTTT. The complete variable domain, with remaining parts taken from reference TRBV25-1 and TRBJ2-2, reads EADIYQTPRYLVIGTGKKITLECSQTMGHDKMYWYQQDPGMELHLIHYSYGVNSTEKGDLSSESTVSRIRTEHFPLTLESARPSHTSQYLCASSSGQGGTGELFFGEGSRLTVL.

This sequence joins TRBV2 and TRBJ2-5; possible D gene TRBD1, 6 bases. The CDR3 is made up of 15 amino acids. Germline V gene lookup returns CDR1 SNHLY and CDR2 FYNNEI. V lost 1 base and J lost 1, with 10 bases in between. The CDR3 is CASSEDRDGQETQYF. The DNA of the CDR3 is TGTGCCAGCAGTGAAGACAGGGATGGCCAAGAGACCCAGTACTTC. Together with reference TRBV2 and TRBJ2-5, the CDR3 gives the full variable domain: EPEVTQTPSHQVTQMGQEVILRCVPISNHLYFYWYRQILGQKVEFLVSFYNNEISEKSEIFDDQFSVERPDGSNFTLKIRSTKLEDSAMYFCASSEDRDGQETQYFGPGTRLLVL.

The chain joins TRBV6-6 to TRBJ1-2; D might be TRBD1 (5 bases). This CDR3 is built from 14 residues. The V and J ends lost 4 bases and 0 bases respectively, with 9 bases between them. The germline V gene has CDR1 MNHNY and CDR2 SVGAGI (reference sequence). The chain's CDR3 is CASSLQDTNYGYTF. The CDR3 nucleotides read TGTGCCAGCAGTTTACAGGATACTAACTATGGCTACACCTTC.